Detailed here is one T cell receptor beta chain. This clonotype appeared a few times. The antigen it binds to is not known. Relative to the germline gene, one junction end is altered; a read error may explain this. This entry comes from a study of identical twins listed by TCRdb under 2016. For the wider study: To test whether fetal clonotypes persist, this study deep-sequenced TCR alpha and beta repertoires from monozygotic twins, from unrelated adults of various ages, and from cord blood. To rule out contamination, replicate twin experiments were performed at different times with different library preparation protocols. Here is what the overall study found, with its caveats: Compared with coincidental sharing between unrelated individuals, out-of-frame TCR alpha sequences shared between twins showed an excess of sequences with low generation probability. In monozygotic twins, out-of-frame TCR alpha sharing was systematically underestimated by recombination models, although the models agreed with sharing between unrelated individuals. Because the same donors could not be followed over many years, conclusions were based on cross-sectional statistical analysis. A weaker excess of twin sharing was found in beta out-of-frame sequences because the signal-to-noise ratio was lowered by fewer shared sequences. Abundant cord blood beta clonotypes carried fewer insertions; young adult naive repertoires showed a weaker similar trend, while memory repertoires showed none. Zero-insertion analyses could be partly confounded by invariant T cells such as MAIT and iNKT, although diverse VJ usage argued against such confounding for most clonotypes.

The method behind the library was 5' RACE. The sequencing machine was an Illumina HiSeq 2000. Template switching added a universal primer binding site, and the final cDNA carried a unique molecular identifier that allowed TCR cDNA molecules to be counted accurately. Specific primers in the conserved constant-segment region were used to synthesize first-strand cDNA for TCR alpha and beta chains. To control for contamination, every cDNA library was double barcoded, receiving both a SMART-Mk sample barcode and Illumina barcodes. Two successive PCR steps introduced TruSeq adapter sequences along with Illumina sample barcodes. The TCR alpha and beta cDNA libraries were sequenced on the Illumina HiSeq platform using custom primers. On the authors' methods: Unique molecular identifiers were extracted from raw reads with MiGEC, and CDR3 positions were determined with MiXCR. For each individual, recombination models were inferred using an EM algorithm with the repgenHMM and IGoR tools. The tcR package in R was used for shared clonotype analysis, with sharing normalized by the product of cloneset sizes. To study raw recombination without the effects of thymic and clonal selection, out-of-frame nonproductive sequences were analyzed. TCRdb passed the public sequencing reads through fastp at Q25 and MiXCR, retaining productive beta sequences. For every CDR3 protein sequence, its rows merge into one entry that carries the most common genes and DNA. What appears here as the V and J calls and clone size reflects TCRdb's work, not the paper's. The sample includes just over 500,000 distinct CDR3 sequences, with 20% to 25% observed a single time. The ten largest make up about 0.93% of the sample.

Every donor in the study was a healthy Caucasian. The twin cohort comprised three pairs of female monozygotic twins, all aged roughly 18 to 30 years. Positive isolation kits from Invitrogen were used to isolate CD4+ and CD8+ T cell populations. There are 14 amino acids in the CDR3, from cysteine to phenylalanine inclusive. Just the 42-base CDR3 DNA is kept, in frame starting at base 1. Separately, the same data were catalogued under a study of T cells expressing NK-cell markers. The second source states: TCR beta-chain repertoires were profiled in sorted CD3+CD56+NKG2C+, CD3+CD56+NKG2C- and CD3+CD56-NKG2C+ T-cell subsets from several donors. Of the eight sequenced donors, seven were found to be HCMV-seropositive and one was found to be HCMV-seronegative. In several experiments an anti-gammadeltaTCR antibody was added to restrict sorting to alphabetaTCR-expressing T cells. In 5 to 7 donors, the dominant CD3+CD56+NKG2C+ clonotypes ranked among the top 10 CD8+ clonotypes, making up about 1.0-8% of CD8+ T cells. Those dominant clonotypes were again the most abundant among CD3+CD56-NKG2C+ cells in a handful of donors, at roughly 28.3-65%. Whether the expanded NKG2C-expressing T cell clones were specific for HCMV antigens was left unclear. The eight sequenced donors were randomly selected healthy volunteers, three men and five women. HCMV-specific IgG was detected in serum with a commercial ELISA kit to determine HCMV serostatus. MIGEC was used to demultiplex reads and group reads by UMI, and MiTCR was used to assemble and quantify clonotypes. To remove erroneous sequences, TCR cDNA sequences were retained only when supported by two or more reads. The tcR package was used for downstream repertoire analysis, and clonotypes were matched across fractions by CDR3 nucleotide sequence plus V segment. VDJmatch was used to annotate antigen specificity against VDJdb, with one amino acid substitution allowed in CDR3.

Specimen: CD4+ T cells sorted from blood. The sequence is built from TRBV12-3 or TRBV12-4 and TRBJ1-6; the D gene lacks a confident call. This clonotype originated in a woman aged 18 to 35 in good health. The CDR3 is CASSLGPHNSPLHF. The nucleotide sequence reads TGTGCCAGCAGTTTAGGACCCCATAACTCACCCCTCCACTTT.